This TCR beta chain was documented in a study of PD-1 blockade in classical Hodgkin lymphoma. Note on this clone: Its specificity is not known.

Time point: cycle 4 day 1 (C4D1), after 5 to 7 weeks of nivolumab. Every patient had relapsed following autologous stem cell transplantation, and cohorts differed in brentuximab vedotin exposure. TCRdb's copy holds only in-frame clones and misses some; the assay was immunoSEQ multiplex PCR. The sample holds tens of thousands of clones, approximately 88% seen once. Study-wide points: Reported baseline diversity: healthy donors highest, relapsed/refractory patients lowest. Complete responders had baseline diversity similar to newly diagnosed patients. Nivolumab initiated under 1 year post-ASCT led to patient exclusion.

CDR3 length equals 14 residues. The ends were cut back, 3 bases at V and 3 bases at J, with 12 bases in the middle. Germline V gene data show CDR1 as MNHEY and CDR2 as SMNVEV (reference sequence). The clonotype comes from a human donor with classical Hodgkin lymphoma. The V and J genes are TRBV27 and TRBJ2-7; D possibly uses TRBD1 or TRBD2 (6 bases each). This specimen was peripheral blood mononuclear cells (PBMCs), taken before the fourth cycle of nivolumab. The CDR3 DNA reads TGTGCCAGCAGTTTCTGGCGGGGACACTACGAGCAGTACTTC. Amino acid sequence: CASSFWRGHYEQYF.